This TCR beta chain was found in a study of shared clonotypes between healthy human individuals. Note on this clone: What it binds is not known. Within the sample, other DNA sequences also encode this same CDR3.

Study results and limitations: Donor scarcity curtailed the genetic and exposure-history diversity represented herein. Non-shared clonotypes had lower generation probabilities than those shared by all four donors.

Once extracted for a subset, genomic DNA was divided evenly among several immunoSEQ plates. How the authors handled the data: ImmunoSEQ junction-only sequences lacked quality scores, so their filtering differed. The method was immunoSEQ multiplex PCR; TCRdb's version includes in-frame clones alone and lacks a portion of them. The DNA was the basis for D and trimming; V, J and clone size are from that table. The data show millions of clones, about 94% seen once. Positively selected for CCR7, the CD45RO-negative cells used as naive CD8 cells excluded terminally differentiated effector memory CD45RA+ cells. The germline CDR1 and CDR2 sequences are SGHDT and YYEEEE. V shed 0 bases and J shed 3 bases, with 7 bases lying between them. This CDR3 has 13 amino acids.

The TCR comes from a man in his late teens or twenties in good health. The sample consisted of naive CD8+ T cells sorted from blood. The V call is TRBV5-6, the J call TRBJ2-7; D is unclear. CDR3 sequence: CASSLAAGYEQYF. CDR3 DNA sequence: TGTGCCAGCAGCTTGGCAGCAGGCTACGAGCAGTACTTC.